This TCR beta chain stems from a study of blood T cell repertoires in COVID-19. Whole-study context: From T cells, B-cell-depleted T cells, or PBMCs came the material, which was cDNA or gDNA.

Methods used by the authors: Amplifying reference gene primers gave estimates of nucleated cell counts. Assay: immunoSEQ multiplex PCR; the TCRdb copy retains only in-frame clones and omits some. V, J and clone size derive from that table, while D and trimming were established from the DNA sequence. The repertoire has 89,000 or so clones, 70% to 90% of them found once; the top ten carry roughly an eighth. The receptor was isolated from a human donor in a cohort sampled during active COVID-19. The specimen sequenced was peripheral blood.

For the CDR3, the DNA is TGTGCCAGCAGTTGGGCAGGGGGCAGACCTGAAGCTTTCTTT. Protein: CASSWAGGRPEAFF. This chain joins TRBV27 and TRBJ1-1, with TRBD1 identical over 8 bases. This CDR3 contains 14 residues. Germline lookup yields CDR1 MNHEY and CDR2 SMNVEV (reference sequence). Trimming took 4 bases from V and 6 from J; bases not matched to a gene: 7.